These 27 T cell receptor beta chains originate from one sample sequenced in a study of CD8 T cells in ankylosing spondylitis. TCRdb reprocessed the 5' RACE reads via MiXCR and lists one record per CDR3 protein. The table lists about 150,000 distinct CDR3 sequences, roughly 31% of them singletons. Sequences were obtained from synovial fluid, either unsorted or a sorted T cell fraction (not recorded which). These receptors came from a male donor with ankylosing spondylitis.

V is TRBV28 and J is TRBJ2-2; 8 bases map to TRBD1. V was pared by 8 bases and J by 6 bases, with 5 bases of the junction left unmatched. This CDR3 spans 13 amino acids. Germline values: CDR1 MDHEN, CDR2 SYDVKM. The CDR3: CASVRGQSGELFF. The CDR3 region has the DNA TGTGCCAGCGTCAGGGGGCAGTCCGGGGAGCTGTTTTTT.

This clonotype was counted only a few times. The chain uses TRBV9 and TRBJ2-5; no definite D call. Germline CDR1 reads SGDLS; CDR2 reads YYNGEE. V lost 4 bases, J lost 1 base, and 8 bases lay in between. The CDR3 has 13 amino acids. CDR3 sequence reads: CASSPSAQETQYF. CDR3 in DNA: TGTGCCAGCAGCCCCAGCGCCCAAGAGACCCAGTACTTC.

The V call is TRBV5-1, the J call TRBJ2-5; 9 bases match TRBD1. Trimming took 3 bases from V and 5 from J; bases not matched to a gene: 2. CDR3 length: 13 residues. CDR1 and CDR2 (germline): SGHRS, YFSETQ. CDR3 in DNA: TGCGCCAGCAGCTGGACAGGGGCGGAGACCCAGTACTTC. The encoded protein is CASSWTGAETQYF.

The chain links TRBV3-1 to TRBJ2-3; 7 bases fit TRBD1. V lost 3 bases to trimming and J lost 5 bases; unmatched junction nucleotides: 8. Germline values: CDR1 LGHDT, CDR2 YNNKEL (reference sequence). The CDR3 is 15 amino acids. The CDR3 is CASSHWDREEDTQYF. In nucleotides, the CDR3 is TGTGCCAGCAGCCATTGGGACAGAGAGGAAGATACGCAGTATTTT.

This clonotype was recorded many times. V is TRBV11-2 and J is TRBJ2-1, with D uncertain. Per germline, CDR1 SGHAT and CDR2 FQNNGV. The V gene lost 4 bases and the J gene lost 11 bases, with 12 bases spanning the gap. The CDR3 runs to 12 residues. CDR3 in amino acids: CASSSSKEKQFF. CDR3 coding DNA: TGTGCCAGCAGCTCCTCGAAGGAGAAGCAGTTCTTC.

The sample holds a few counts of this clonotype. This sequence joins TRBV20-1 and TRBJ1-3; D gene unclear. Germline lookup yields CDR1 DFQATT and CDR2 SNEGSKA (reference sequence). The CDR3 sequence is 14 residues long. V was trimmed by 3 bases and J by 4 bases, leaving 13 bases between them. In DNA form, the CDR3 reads TGCAGTGCTAGGGCCGGCGGGGTGGGAAACACCATATATTTT. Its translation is CSARAGGVGNTIYF.

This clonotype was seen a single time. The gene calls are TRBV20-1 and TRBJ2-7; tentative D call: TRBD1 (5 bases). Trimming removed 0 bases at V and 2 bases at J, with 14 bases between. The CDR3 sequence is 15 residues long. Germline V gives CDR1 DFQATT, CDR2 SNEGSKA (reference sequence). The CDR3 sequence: CSARDQGGSPYEQYF. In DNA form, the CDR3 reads TGCAGTGCTAGAGATCAGGGCGGAAGCCCCTACGAGCAGTACTTC.

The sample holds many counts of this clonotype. CDR3: CSAPLTYEQYF. The CDR3 nucleotides read TGCAGTGCTCCCCTTACCTACGAGCAGTACTTC. The chain has TRBV20-1 and TRBJ2-7; D is unclear. The V end lost 5 bases, the J end lost 2 bases, and 7 bases lay between the germline ends. Germline values: CDR1 DFQATT, CDR2 SNEGSKA (reference sequence). This CDR3 has 11 residues.

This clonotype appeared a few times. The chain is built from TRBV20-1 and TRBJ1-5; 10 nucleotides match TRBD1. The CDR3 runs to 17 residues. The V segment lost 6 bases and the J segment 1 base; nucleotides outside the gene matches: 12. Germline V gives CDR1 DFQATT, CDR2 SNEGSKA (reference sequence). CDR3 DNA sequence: TGCAGTGCAACACACCGGGACAGGGGATGGAGCAATCAGCCCCAGCATTTT. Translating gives CSATHRDRGWSNQPQHF.

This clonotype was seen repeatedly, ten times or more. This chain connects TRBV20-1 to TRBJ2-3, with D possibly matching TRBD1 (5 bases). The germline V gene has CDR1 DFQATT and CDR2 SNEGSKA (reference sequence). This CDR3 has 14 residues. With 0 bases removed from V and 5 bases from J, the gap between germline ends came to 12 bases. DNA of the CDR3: TGCAGTGCTAGAGATTTCGTCCAGGGAGATACGCAGTATTTT. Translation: CSARDFVQGDTQYF.

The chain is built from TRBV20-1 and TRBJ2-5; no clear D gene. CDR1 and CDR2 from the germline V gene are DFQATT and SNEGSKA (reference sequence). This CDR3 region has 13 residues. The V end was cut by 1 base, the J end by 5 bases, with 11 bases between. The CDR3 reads CSARGRSHETQYF. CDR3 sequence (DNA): TGCAGTGCTAGAGGCAGGAGTCATGAGACCCAGTACTTC.

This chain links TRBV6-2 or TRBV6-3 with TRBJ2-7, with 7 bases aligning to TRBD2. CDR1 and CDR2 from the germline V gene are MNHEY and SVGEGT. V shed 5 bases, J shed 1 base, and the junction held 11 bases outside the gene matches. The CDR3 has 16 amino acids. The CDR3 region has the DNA TGTGCCAGCAGTCCACCCCCTTCTAGCGGATCCTACGAGCAGTACTTC. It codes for CASSPPPSSGSYEQYF.

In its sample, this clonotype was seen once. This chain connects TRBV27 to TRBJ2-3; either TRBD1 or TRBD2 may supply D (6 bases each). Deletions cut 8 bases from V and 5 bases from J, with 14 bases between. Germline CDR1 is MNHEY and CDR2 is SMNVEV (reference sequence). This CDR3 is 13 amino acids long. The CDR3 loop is CASRGGKGDTQYF. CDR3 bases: TGTGCCAGCCGAGGGGGGAAGGGAGATACGCAGTATTTT.

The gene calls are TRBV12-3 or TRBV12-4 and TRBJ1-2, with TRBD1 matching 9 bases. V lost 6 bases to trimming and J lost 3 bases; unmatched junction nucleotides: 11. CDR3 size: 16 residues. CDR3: CASSPDGTGLYYGYTF. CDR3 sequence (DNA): TGTGCCAGCAGCCCCGACGGGACAGGGCTATACTATGGCTACACCTTC.

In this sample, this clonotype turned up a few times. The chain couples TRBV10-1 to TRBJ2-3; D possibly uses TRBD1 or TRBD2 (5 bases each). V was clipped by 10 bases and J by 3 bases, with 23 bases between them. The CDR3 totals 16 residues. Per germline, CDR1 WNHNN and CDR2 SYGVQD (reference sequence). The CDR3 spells CATSRIRGAGTDTQYF. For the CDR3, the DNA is TGCGCCACCAGCAGGATTCGAGGGGCCGGAACAGATACGCAGTATTTT.

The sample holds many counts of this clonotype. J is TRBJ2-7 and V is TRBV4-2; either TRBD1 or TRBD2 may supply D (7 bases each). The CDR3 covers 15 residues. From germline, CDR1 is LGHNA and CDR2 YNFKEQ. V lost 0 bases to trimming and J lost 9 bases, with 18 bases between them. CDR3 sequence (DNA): TGTGCCAGCAGCCAAGATTACGGGGGGAGGGGGCCGCAGTACTTC. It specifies CASSQDYGGRGPQYF.

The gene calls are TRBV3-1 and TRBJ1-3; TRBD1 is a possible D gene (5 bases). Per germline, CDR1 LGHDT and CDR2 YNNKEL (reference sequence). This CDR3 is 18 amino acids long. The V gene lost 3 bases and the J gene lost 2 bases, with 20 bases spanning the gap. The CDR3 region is CASSHASAGFVPGNTIYF. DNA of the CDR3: TGTGCCAGCAGCCATGCCTCTGCAGGGTTCGTCCCTGGAAACACCATATATTTT.

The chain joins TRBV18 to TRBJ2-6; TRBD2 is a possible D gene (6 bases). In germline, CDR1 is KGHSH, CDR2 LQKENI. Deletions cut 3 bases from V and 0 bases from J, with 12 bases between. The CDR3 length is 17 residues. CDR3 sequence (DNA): TGTGCCAGCTCACCGGGGGGACCCTACTCTGGGGCCAACGTCCTGACTTTC. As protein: CASSPGGPYSGANVLTF.

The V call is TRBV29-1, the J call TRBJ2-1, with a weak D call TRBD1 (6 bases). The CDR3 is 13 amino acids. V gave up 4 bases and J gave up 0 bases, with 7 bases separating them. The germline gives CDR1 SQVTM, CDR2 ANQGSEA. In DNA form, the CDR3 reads TGCAGCGTTGGGGGACACTCCTACAATGAGCAGTTCTTC. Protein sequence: CSVGGHSYNEQFF.

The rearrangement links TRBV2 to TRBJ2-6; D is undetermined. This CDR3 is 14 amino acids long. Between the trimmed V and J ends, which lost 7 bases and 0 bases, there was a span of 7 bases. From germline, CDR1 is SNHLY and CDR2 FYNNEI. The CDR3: CASTPASGANVLTF. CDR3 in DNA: TGTGCCAGCACCCCCGCCTCTGGGGCCAACGTCCTGACTTTC.

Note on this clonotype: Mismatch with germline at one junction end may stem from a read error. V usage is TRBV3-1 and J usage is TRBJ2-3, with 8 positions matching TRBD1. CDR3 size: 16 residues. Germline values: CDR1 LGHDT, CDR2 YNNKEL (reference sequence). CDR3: CDSSHWDRSTTDTQYF. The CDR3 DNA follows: TGTGACAGCAGCCACTGGGACAGGTCAACCACAGATACGCAGTATTTT.

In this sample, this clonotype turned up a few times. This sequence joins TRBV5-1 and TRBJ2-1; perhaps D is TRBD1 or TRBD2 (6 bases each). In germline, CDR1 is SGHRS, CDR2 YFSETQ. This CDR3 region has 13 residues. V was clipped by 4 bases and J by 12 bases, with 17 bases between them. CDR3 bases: TGCGCCAGCAGCAGGGGGGAGTCCTTGGTGCAGTTCTTC. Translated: CASSRGESLVQFF.

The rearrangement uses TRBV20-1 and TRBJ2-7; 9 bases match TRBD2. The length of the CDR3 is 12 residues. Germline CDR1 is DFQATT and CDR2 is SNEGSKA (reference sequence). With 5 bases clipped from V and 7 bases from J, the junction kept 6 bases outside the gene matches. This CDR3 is CSARLAGQEQYF. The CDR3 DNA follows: TGCAGTGCTCGGCTAGCGGGGCAGGAGCAGTACTTC.

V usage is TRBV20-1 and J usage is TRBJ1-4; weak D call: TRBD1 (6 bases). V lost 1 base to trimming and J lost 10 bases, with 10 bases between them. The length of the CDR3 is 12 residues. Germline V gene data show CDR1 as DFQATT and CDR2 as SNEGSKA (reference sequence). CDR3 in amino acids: CSARAEGGKLFF. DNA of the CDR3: TGCAGTGCTAGAGCAGAGGGGGGAAAACTGTTTTTT.

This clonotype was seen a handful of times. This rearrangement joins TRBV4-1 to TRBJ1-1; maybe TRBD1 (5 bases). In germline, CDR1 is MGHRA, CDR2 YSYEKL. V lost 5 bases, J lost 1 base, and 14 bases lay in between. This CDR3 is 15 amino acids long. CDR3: CASSAGGGRNTEAFF. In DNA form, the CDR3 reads TGCGCCAGCAGCGCTGGGGGTGGGAGGAACACTGAAGCTTTCTTT.

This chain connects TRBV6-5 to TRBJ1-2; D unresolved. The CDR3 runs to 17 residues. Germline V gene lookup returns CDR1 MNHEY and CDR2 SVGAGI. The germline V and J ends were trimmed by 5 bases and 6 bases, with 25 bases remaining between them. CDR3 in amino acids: CASSPSWEIRLRNGYTF. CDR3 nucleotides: TGTGCCAGCAGTCCCTCGTGGGAGATCCGTTTGAGGAATGGCTACACCTTC.

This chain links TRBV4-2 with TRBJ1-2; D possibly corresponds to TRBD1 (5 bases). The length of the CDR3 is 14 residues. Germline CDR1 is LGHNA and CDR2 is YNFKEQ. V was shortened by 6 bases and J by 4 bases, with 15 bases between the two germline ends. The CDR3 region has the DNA TGTGCCAGCAGAGGGATAGGGGAAGGCTATGGCTACACCTTC. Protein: CASRGIGEGYGYTF.